The 13 T cell receptor beta chains listed next were all sequenced from one sample in a study of control samples from healthy donors and cancer patients. Repertoires were generated with immunoSEQ multiplex PCR, while TCRdb's copy carries only in-frame clones and drops some. The sample contains about 190,000 clones, approximately 90% of which appear only once. Input material: blood. The receptors were gathered from a man aged 30 to 39 in good health.

The rearrangement uses TRBV25-1 and TRBJ1-1; perhaps TRBD1 as D (5 bases). Germline values: CDR1 MGHDK, CDR2 SYGVNS. Trimming stripped 5 bases from V and 0 bases from J, with 7 bases between. The CDR3 is made up of 13 amino acids. The CDR3 reads CASSPGLNTEAFF. In DNA, the CDR3 is TGTGCCAGCAGTCCGGGACTGAACACTGAAGCTTTCTTT.

This clone was recorded only once. The chain has TRBV7-9 and TRBJ2-2, with D hard to call. CDR1 SEHNR and CDR2 FQNEAQ come from the germline V gene (reference sequence). This CDR3 region has 15 residues. The V end lost 5 bases, the J end lost 4 bases, and 14 bases lay between the germline ends. In DNA form, the CDR3 reads TGTGCCAGCAGCCCACAGAGTGGGGTCACCGGGGAGCTGTTTTTT. It translates to CASSPQSGVTGELFF.

This chain joins TRBV2 and TRBJ1-4; 7 bases align to TRBD1. V dropped 2 bases and J dropped 5; count of bases not matched to a gene: 5. Germline V lookup: CDR1 SNHLY, CDR2 FYNNEI. CDR3 length: 15 amino acids. The CDR3 reads CASSEWGQINEKLFF. Here the CDR3 DNA reads TGTGCCAGCAGTGAATGGGGACAGATAAATGAAAAACTGTTTTTT.

The chain carries TRBV19 and TRBJ2-7, with 8 nucleotides matching TRBD1. The V gene's germline CDR1 is LNHDA and CDR2 SQIVND (reference sequence). CDR3 size: 13 residues. V shed 4 bases, J shed 7 bases, and the junction held 6 bases outside the gene matches. The CDR3 bases are TGTGCCAGTAGTAAGGACAGGGATCGGGAGCAGTACTTC. Translated, it gives CASSKDRDREQYF.

The chain couples TRBV6-6 to TRBJ1-6; perhaps TRBD1 as D (5 bases). Trimming took 5 bases from V and 8 from J, leaving 13 bases between them. There are 14 residues in the CDR3. Germline lookup yields CDR1 MNHNY and CDR2 SVGAGI (reference sequence). The CDR3 reads CASSIQGGYSPLHF. As DNA, the CDR3 is TGTGCCAGCAGTATCCAGGGAGGCTATTCACCCCTCCACTTT.

This sequence joins TRBV7-2 and TRBJ2-1; the match to TRBD1 covers 8 bases. This CDR3 comprises 13 residues. The V and J ends lost 6 bases and 8 bases, in that order; junction bases with no gene match: 6. Germline V gene sequence: CDR1 SGHTA, CDR2 FQGNSA. The CDR3 loop is CASSLAGGHEQFF. CDR3 nucleotide sequence: TGTGCCAGCAGTCTAGCAGGGGGCCATGAGCAGTTCTTC. Filled out from reference TRBV7-2 and TRBJ2-1, the complete variable domain reads GAGVSQSPSNKVTEKGKDVELRCDPISGHTALYWYRQSLGQGLEFLIYFQGNSAPDKSGLPSDRFSAERTGGSVSTLTIQRTQQEDSAVYLCASSLAGGHEQFFGPGTRLTVL.

The CDR3 nucleotides are TGTGCCAGCAGTGAAATCGGCAGACAAGAGACCCAGTACTTC. Its protein product is CASSEIGRQETQYF. J is TRBJ2-5 and V is TRBV6-1; D remains ambiguous. With 2 bases removed from V and 2 bases from J, the gap between germline ends came to 9 bases. This CDR3 is built from 14 residues. CDR1 is MNHNS, CDR2 SASEGT, per germline.

The V gene is TRBV7-9, the J gene TRBJ2-1; D might be TRBD1 (6 bases). Germline-derived CDR1 and CDR2 are SEHNR and FQNEAQ (reference sequence). V gave up 5 bases and J gave up 4 bases, with 15 bases separating them. The CDR3 extends over 15 amino acids. The CDR3 nucleotides read TGTGCCAGCAGCATTAGCTCGGGGACATACAATGAGCAGTTCTTC. The encoded protein is CASSISSGTYNEQFF.

CDR3 sequence: CATSDPSSGVETQYF. The CDR3 bases are TGTGCCACCAGTGATCCAAGTTCAGGGGTGGAGACCCAGTACTTC. The rearrangement uses TRBV24-1 and TRBJ2-5; D may be TRBD1 (6 bases). V dropped 3 bases and J dropped 5 bases, with 15 bases sitting between them. Germline V gives CDR1 KGHDR, CDR2 SFDVKD. This CDR3 is 15 amino acids long.

This clone was seen a single time. V is TRBV2 and J is TRBJ1-6, with D unclear. CDR1 and CDR2 from the germline V gene are SNHLY and FYNNEI. The ends were cut back, 7 bases at V and 3 bases at J, with 10 bases in the middle. The CDR3 is 14 amino acids. For the CDR3, the DNA is TGTGCCAGCAAGGTGGGGAGCTATAATTCACCCCTCCACTTT. Protein product: CASKVGSYNSPLHF.

This clone was counted between two and nine times. The genes are TRBV28 and TRBJ1-4; D gene ambiguous. This CDR3 is 14 amino acids long. CDR1 is MDHEN and CDR2 is SYDVKM in the germline V gene. Trimming stripped 6 bases from V and 0 bases from J, with 8 bases between. DNA for the CDR3: TGTGCCAGCAGCCGAGACCCAACTAATGAAAAACTGTTTTTT. Amino acid sequence: CASSRDPTNEKLFF.

This clone appeared once. V is TRBV19 and J is TRBJ1-6, with 9 bases that match TRBD1. The CDR3 covers 18 residues. Trimming removed 10 bases from V and 8 bases from J; junction bases left unmatched: 21. Germline V gene lookup returns CDR1 LNHDA and CDR2 SQIVND (reference sequence). The chain's CDR3 is CANSPRDREGWRHSPLHF. CDR3 in DNA: TGTGCCAATTCCCCTCGGGACAGGGAAGGTTGGAGGCATTCACCCCTCCACTTT.

Details on this clone: The sample carries other DNA sequences with the same CDR3. V is TRBV2 and J is TRBJ1-1; a possible D gene is TRBD1 (5 bases). Germline-derived CDR1 and CDR2 are SNHLY and FYNNEI. Between the trimmed V and J ends, which lost 6 bases and 6 bases, there was a span of 8 bases. CDR3 length: 11 amino acids. This CDR3 reads CASRSGPEAFF. The CDR3 coding sequence is TGTGCCAGCAGATCGGGGCCTGAAGCTTTCTTT.